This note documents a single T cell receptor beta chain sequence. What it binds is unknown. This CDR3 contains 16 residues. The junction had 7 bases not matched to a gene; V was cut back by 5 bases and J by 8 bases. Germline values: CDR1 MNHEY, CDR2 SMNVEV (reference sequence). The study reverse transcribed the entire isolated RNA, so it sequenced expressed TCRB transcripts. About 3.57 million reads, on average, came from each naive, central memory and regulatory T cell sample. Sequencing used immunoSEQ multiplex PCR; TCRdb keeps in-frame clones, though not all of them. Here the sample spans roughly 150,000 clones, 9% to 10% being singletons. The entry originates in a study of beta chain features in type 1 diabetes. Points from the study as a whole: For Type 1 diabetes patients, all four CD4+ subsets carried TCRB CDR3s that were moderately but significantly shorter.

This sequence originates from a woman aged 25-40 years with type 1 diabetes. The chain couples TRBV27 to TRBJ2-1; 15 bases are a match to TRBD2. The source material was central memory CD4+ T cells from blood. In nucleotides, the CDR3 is TGTGCCAGCAGTCTGGGACTAGCGGGAGGTACTCATGAGCAGTTCTTC. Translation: CASSLGLAGGTHEQFF.